Below, 13 T cell receptor beta chains from the same sample are listed, as sequenced in a study of molecular identifiers for immune sequencing clone quantification. TCRdb processed the PCR reads anew with MiXCR; each CDR3 protein has one entry. The sample has about 54,000 distinct CDR3 sequences; 20% to 25% are singletons. The sequencing input was naive CD8+ T cells from blood, with Jurkat cell RNA spiked in. Noted subset: FACS-sorted CD8+CD4-CCR7+CD45RA+ naive T cells. The source is a human donor in good health. Some libraries in this study had Jurkat cell RNA spiked in.

This clonotype was seen at least ten times. The chain carries TRBV12-3 or TRBV12-4 and TRBJ2-1, with 8 bases identical to TRBD2. The CDR3 runs 15 residues. V lost 6 bases and J lost 4; bases outside the gene matches: 8. The CDR3 reads CASRTPTGGYNEQFF. Here the CDR3 DNA reads TGTGCCAGCAGGACCCCTACGGGAGGGTACAATGAGCAGTTCTTC.

Regarding this clonotype: A clone one base away is much larger, so this may be a read error. This chain joins TRBV4-3 and TRBJ2-2, with 9 bases fitting TRBD2. The CDR3 covers 18 residues. Germline CDR1 reads LGHNA; CDR2 reads YSLEER. The chain's CDR3 is CASSQEFSGGPNTGALFF. CDR3 bases: TGCGCCAGCAGCCAAGAGTTTAGCGGGGGCCCGAACACCGGGGCGCTGTTTTTT.

In the case of this clonotype: This may stem from a read error, because a much larger clone lies one nucleotide away. The rearrangement joins TRBV12-3 or TRBV12-4 to TRBJ2-2, with a tentative D call TRBD2 (5 bases). This CDR3 has 14 amino acids. The CDR3 region is CAVRTEPNTGELIF. The CDR3 DNA reads as TGTGCGGTCCGGACGGAGCCGAACACCGGGGAGCTGATTTTT.

Worth noting for this clonotype: At one end the junction does not follow the germline gene, possibly because of a read error. This chain links TRBV7-2 with TRBJ2-7; D gene unclear. The CDR3 loop spans 12 amino acids. Per germline, CDR1 SGHTA and CDR2 FQGNSA. The CDR3: CARSPGSYEQYF. The DNA for the CDR3 is TGCGCCCGCAGCCCTGGGTCCTACGAGCAGTACTTC.

This clonotype was seen many times. The V and J genes are TRBV11-2 and TRBJ1-1; D not resolved. Between the trimmed V and J ends, which lost 4 bases and 0 bases, there was a span of 6 bases. The CDR3 has 13 amino acids. The germline V gene encodes CDR1 SGHAT and CDR2 FQNNGV. This chain's CDR3 is CASSSTLNTEAFF. For the CDR3, the DNA is TGTGCCAGCAGCTCGACATTGAACACTGAAGCTTTCTTT.

A word on this clonotype: Since a much larger clone is just one base distant, this may be a read error. Here the CDR3 omits its conserved ending phenylalanine or tryptophan, so a read error is the likely source. This chain joins TRBV29-1 and TRBJ1-2; D gene uncertain. V shed 3 bases and J shed 8 bases, with 19 bases lying between them. The germline V gene has CDR1 SQVTM and CDR2 ANQGSEA. This CDR3 region has 14 residues. Here the CDR3 reads CSVEGPGNYGGYTY. In DNA, the CDR3 is TGCAGCGTTGAGGGCCCGGGAAACTACGGCGGCTACACCTAC.

The rearrangement joins TRBV7-9 to TRBJ2-7, with D tentatively TRBD1 (6 bases). CDR3 length: 12 residues. Trimming took off 6 bases at V and 5 bases at J, with 11 bases between the two ends. The V gene's germline CDR1 is SEHNR and CDR2 FQNEAQ (reference sequence). The CDR3, as DNA: TGTGCCAGCAGTCGTCCAGGGGACGAGCAGTACTTC. Translated, it gives CASSRPGDEQYF.

This chain connects TRBV5-6 to TRBJ2-3; 10 positions agree with TRBD2. CDR3 length: 20 amino acids. The ends lost 4 bases at V and 2 bases at J; junction bases unmatched: 19. Germline V gene lookup returns CDR1 SGHDT and CDR2 YYEEEE. The CDR3 protein is CASSSEGHTLAGPITDTQYF. CDR3 sequence (DNA): TGTGCCAGCAGCAGCGAGGGGCACACACTAGCGGGGCCCATCACAGATACGCAGTATTTT.

This clonotype has only a few counts. The chain carries TRBV27 and TRBJ1-1, with no clear D. CDR3 length equals 13 residues. Trimming pared 2 bases from V and 11 bases from J, leaving 15 bases between. CDR1 and CDR2 from the germline V gene are MNHEY and SMNVEV (reference sequence). CDR3 loop: CASSLTGPTGAFF. CDR3 DNA: TGTGCCAGCAGTTTAACGGGCCCTACGGGGGCTTTCTTT.

This clonotype showed up many times. The V call is TRBV27, the J call TRBJ2-7, with 8 bases matching TRBD1. Trimming cost V 3 bases and J 2 bases; bases outside gene matches: 3. Germline assignment: CDR1 MNHEY and CDR2 SMNVEV (reference sequence). The CDR3 loop spans 14 amino acids. The CDR3 sequence is CASSFLDRAYEQYF. Written as DNA, the CDR3 is TGTGCCAGCAGTTTCCTGGACAGGGCCTACGAGCAGTACTTC.

The V gene is TRBV7-6, the J gene TRBJ2-3; D might be TRBD2 (6 bases). The CDR3 contains 16 residues. The V and J ends lost 4 bases and 0 bases respectively, with 14 bases between them. Germline CDR1 and CDR2: SGHVS and FNYEAQ. CDR3 DNA sequence: TGTGCCAGCAGCTCGAGCGGGTTTGCTAGCACAGATACGCAGTATTTT. Protein sequence: CASSSSGFASTDTQYF.

This clonotype occurred many times. The chain employs TRBV6-2 or TRBV6-3 and TRBJ2-2; D gene ambiguous. The CDR3 spans 10 residues. V lost 6 bases, J lost 8 bases, and 4 bases lay in between. Germline CDR1 is MNHEY and CDR2 is SVGEGT. The CDR3 bases are TGTGCCAGCAGCCAGGGGGAGCTGTTTTTT. Residues: CASSQGELFF.

This clonotype was seen at least ten times. V is TRBV30 and J is TRBJ2-7, with no clear D. Germline CDR1 reads GTSNPN; CDR2 reads SVGIG (reference sequence). CDR3 length: 14 residues. Trimming pared 2 bases from V and 1 base from J, leaving 12 bases between. In DNA, the CDR3 is TGTGCCTGGAGTAAGGCCAGTACATCCTACGAGCAGTACTTC. Its protein product is CAWSKASTSYEQYF.